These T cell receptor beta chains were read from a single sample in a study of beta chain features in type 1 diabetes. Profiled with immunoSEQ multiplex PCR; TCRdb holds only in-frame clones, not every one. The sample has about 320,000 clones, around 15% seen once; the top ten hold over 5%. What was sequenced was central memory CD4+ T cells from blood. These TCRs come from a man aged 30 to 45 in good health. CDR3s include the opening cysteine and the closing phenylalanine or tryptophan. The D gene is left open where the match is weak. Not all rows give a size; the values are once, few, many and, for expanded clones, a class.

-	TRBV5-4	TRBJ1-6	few	CASSLDTSSPLHF	TGTGCCAGCAGCTTGGACACTTCTTCACCCCTCCACTTT
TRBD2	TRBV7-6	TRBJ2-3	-	CASSLDRGGRTDTQYF	TGTGCCAGCAGCTTAGATCGGGGGGGGCGGACAGATACGCAGTATTTT
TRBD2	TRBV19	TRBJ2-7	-	CASSGLAGSNYYEQYF	TGTGCCAGTAGCGGACTAGCGGGGTCCAATTATTACGAGCAGTACTTC
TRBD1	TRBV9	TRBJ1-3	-	CDSSVETGSSGNTIYF	TGTGACAGCAGCGTAGAGACAGGGTCCTCTGGAAACACCATATATTTT
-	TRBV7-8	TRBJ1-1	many	CASSSPGVSFAFF	TGTGCCAGCAGCTCACCAGGGGTGTCTTTTGCTTTCTTT
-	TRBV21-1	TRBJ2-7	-	CASSKVGTESSYEQYF	TGTGCCAGCAGCAAAGTTGGGACAGAGAGCTCCTACGAGCAGTACTTC
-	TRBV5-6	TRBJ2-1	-	CASSLYTGGYNEQFF	TGTGCCAGCAGCTTGTATACCGGAGGCTACAATGAGCAGTTCTTC
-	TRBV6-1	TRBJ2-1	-	CASRRRLGGDVF	TGTGCCAGCAGACGACGGCTAGGAGGGGACGTCTTC
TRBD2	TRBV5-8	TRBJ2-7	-	CASSLGAGASYEQYF	TGTGCCAGCAGCTTGGGAGCGGGGGCCTCCTACGAGCAGTACTTC
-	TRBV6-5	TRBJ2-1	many	CASTAPLYEQFF	TGTGCCAGCACCGCGCCCCTATATGAGCAGTTCTTC
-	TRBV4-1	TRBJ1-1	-	CASSRTLNTEAFF	TGCGCCAGCAGCCGCACATTGAACACTGAAGCTTTCTTT
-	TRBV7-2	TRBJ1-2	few	CASTTRGNYGYTF	TGTGCCAGCACCACTCGGGGGAACTATGGCTACACCTTC
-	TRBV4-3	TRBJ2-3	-	CASSPRRTDTQYF	TGCGCCAGCAGCCCCCGGCGCACAGATACGCAGTATTTT
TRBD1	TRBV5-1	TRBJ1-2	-	CASSRDRTGYTF	TGCGCCAGCAGCCGGGACAGGACGGGCTACACCTTC
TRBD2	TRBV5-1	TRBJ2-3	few	CASSWTSGEDTQYF	TGCGCCAGCAGCTGGACTAGTGGCGAAGATACGCAGTATTTT
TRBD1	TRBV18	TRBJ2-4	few	CASSGRQGASDIQYF	TGTGCCAGCTCAGGGAGACAGGGGGCTTCGGACATTCAGTACTTC
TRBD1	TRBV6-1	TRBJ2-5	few	CASSTGTGSEETQYF	TGTGCCAGCAGTACCGGGACAGGATCGGAAGAGACCCAGTACTTC
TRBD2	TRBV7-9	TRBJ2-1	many	CASSPGLKFYNEQFF	TGTGCCAGCAGCCCGGGACTAAAATTTTACAATGAGCAGTTCTTC
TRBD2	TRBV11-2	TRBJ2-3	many	CASSFTSGGTQYF	TGTGCCAGCAGCTTCACCTCGGGGGGTACGCAGTATTTT
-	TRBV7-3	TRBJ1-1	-	CASSLELNTEAFF	TGTGCCAGCAGCTTGGAATTGAACACTGAAGCTTTCTTT
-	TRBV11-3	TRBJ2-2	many	CASTQERTYTGELFF	TGTGCCAGCACCCAAGAACGGACCTACACCGGGGAGCTGTTTTTT
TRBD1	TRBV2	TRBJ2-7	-	CASSLGTGGGYEQYF	TGTGCCAGCAGTTTGGGGACAGGGGGCGGTTACGAGCAGTACTTC
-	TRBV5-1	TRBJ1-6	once	CASSLTSSYNSPLHF	TGCGCCAGCAGCTTGACAAGCTCCTATAATTCACCCCTCCACTTT
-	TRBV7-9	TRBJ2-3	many	CASSFAMASTDTQYF	TGTGCCAGCAGCTTCGCTATGGCTAGCACAGATACGCAGTATTTT
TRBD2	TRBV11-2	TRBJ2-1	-	CASSSSGLAGDNEQFF	TGTGCCAGCAGCTCTTCGGGATTAGCGGGCGACAATGAGCAGTTCTTC
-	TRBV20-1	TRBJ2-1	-	CSASRGDEQFF	TGCAGTGCTTCAAGGGGGGACGAGCAGTTCTTC
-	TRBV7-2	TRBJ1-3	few	CASSAGPASSGNTIYF	TGTGCCAGCAGCGCGGGCCCCGCGAGCTCTGGAAACACCATATATTTT
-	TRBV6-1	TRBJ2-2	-	CASVGRDRELFF	TGTGCCAGCGTGGGCCGGGACAGGGAGCTGTTTTTT
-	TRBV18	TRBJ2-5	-	CASSRHREETQYF	TGTGCCAGCTCACGTCACAGGGAAGAGACCCAGTACTTC
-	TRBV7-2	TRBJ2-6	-	CASSVPRAGANVLTF	TGTGCCAGCAGCGTTCCGAGGGCTGGGGCCAACGTCCTGACTTTC
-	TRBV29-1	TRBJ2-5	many	CSVDSVYQETQYF	TGCAGCGTTGATTCTGTCTATCAAGAGACCCAGTACTTC
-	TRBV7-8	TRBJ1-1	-	CASTASGGREAFF	TGTGCCAGCACCGCATCCGGGGGGCGTGAAGCTTTCTTT
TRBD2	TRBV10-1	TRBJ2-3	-	CASSLSGGPDTQYF	TGCGCCAGCAGTCTTAGCGGGGGGCCAGATACGCAGTATTTT
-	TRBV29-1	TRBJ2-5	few	CSVRPQETQYF	TGCAGCGTGAGGCCTCAAGAGACCCAGTACTTC
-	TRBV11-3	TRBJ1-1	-	CASSLRGYEAFF	TGTGCCAGCAGCTTAAGGGGGTATGAAGCTTTCTTT
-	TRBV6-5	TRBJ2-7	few	CASSYQARDQYF	TGTGCCAGCAGTTATCAGGCTCGCGACCAGTACTTC
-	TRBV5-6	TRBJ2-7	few	CASSWRGQSSYEQYF	TGTGCCAGCAGCTGGCGGGGGCAAAGCTCCTACGAGCAGTACTTC
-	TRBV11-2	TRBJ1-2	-	CASSPLGTYGYTF	TGTGCCAGCAGCCCCTTGGGGACCTATGGCTACACCTTC
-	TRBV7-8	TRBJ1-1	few	CASSLDSIGGGAFF	TGTGCCAGCAGCTTAGACTCTATAGGCGGTGGTGCTTTCTTT
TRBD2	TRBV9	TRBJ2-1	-	CASSVGEGALGNEQFF	TGTGCCAGCAGCGTAGGGGAGGGCGCTCTGGGCAATGAGCAGTTCTTC
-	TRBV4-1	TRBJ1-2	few	CASSQRGNYGYTF	TGCGCCAGCAGCCAAAGAGGGAACTATGGCTACACCTTC
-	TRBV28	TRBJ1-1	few	CASSLLLQNTEAFF	TGTGCCAGCAGTTTATTGCTACAGAACACTGAAGCTTTCTTT
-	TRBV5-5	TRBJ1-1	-	CASSPRTAMNTEAFF	TGTGCCAGCAGCCCGAGGACAGCCATGAACACTGAAGCTTTCTTT
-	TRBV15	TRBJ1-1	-	CATSREKALTEAFF	TGTGCCACCAGCAGAGAGAAGGCTCTCACTGAAGCTTTCTTT
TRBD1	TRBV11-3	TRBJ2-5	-	CASSSSTGFGETQYF	TGTGCCAGCAGCTCCTCGACAGGGTTTGGGGAGACCCAGTACTTC
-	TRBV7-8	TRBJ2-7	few	CASSFRGGPVAYF	TGTGCCAGCAGCTTCCGTGGCGGCCCGGTGGCGTACTTC
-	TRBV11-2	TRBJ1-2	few	CASRGANYGYTF	TGTGCCAGCAGAGGTGCTAACTATGGCTACACCTTC
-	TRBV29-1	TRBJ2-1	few	CSVGSPGLYNEQFF	TGCAGCGTGGGGAGCCCGGGACTTTACAATGAGCAGTTCTTC
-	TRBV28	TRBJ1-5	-	CASTDNSNQSQHF	TGTGCCAGCACAGACAATAGCAATCAGTCCCAGCATTTT
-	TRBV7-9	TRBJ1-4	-	CASSLALPQEQEEKLFF	TGTGCCAGCAGCTTAGCTTTACCACAGGAGCAAGAAGAAAAACTGTTTTTT
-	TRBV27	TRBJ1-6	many	CASSLNGPLHF	TGTGCCAGCAGTTTAAACGGGCCCCTCCACTTT
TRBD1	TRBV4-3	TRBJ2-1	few	CASSQGLRGEQFF	TGCGCCAGCAGCCAAGGTCTCAGGGGGGAGCAGTTCTTC
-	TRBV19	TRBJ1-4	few	CASSTGIANEKLFF	TGTGCCAGTAGTACAGGGATCGCTAATGAAAAACTGTTTTTT